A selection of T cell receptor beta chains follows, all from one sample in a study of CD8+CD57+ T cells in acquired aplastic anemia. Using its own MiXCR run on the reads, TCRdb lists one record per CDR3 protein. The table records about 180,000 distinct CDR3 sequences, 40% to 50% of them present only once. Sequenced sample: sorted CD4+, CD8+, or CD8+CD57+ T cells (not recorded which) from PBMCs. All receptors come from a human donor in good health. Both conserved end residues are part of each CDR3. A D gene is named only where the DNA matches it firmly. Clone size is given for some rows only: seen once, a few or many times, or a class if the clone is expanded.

CDR3 protein: CASSTHPRGETNEKLFF
CDR3 DNA: TGTGCCAGTAGTACACACCCCAGGGGAGAAACTAATGAAAAACTGTTTTTT
J gene: TRBJ1-4
V gene: TRBV19
clone size: many
D gene: -

CDR3 protein: CSVEADYGYTF
CDR3 DNA: TGCAGCGTTGAGGCAGACTATGGCTACACCTTC
J gene: TRBJ1-2
V gene: TRBV29-1
clone size: few
D gene: -

CDR3 protein: CITQGHPNTEAFF
CDR3 DNA: TGCATCACTCAGGGACACCCAAACACTGAAGCTTTCTTT
J gene: TRBJ1-1
V gene: TRBV29-1
clone size: -
D gene: -

CDR3 protein: CASRRADNSPLHF
CDR3 DNA: TGTGCCAGCCGCCGGGCCGATAATTCACCCCTCCACTTT
J gene: TRBJ1-6
V gene: TRBV6-1
clone size: -
D gene: -

CDR3 protein: CASSSGQVEAFF
CDR3 DNA: TGTGCCAGCAGCTCGGGACAGGTTGAAGCTTTCTTT
J gene: TRBJ1-1
V gene: TRBV7-4
clone size: -
D gene: TRBD1

CDR3 protein: CATSDLTGLGYTF
CDR3 DNA: TGTGCCACCAGTGATTTGACGGGTCTTGGCTACACCTTC
J gene: TRBJ1-2
V gene: TRBV24-1
clone size: few
D gene: -

CDR3 protein: CASSNRGSSYEQYF
CDR3 DNA: TGTGCCAGCAGCAATAGGGGGAGTTCCTACGAGCAGTACTTC
J gene: TRBJ2-7
V gene: TRBV7-9
clone size: once
D gene: -

CDR3 protein: CASSSGPDNSPLHF
CDR3 DNA: TGTGCCAGCAGCAGTGGGCCGGATAATTCACCCCTCCACTTT
J gene: TRBJ1-6
V gene: TRBV7-3
clone size: -
D gene: -

CDR3 protein: CASSSGQGGSPLHF
CDR3 DNA: TGTGCCAGCAGTTCGGGACAGGGAGGCTCACCCCTCCACTTT
J gene: TRBJ1-6
V gene: TRBV12-3/TRBV12-4
clone size: -
D gene: TRBD1

CDR3 protein: CASSARDASPPYNEQFF
CDR3 DNA: TGTGCCAGCAGTGCTAGAGATGCGAGCCCGCCCTACAATGAGCAGTTCTTC
J gene: TRBJ2-1
V gene: TRBV25-1
clone size: -
D gene: -

CDR3 protein: CASSGGRRAQETQYF
CDR3 DNA: TGTGCCAGCAGTGGAGGCAGAAGAGCTCAAGAGACCCAGTACTTC
J gene: TRBJ2-5
V gene: TRBV2
clone size: -
D gene: -

CDR3 protein: CSVGAAASSTDTQYF
CDR3 DNA: TGCAGCGTTGGTGCAGCGGCATCTAGCACAGATACGCAGTATTTT
J gene: TRBJ2-3
V gene: TRBV29-1
clone size: -
D gene: -

CDR3 protein: CASSLFGLAGGQGDTQYF
CDR3 DNA: TGTGCCAGCAGCTTGTTTGGGCTAGCGGGGGGACAGGGAGATACGCAGTATTTT
J gene: TRBJ2-3
V gene: TRBV11-1
clone size: -
D gene: TRBD2

CDR3 protein: CASRELLVTEAFF
CDR3 DNA: TGTGCCAGCAGGGAGTTGCTGGTCACTGAAGCTTTCTTT
J gene: TRBJ1-1
V gene: TRBV2
clone size: -
D gene: -

CDR3 protein: CGVEVGDTYGYTF
CDR3 DNA: TGCGGCGTTGAAGTGGGGGATACATATGGCTACACCTTC
J gene: TRBJ1-2
V gene: TRBV29-1
clone size: once
D gene: -

CDR3 protein: CATQGDTEAFF
CDR3 DNA: TGTGCCACACAGGGGGACACTGAAGCTTTCTTT
J gene: TRBJ1-1
V gene: TRBV7-9
clone size: many
D gene: TRBD1

CDR3 protein: CASTAGQANTEAFF
CDR3 DNA: TGTGCCAGCACCGCGGGACAGGCAAACACTGAAGCTTTCTTT
J gene: TRBJ1-1
V gene: TRBV2
clone size: -
D gene: TRBD1

CDR3 protein: CASSRGVGGQEQYF
CDR3 DNA: TGTGCCAGCAGCCGTGGCGTTGGGGGACAGGAGCAGTACTTC
J gene: TRBJ2-7
V gene: TRBV5-4
clone size: many
D gene: TRBD1

CDR3 protein: CASSVFGTTEAFF
CDR3 DNA: TGTGCCAGCAGTGTCTTCGGGACCACTGAAGCTTTCTTT
J gene: TRBJ1-1
V gene: TRBV2
clone size: -
D gene: -

CDR3 protein: CSGGRMNTEAFF
CDR3 DNA: TGCAGCGGGGGACGTATGAACACTGAAGCTTTCTTT
J gene: TRBJ1-1
V gene: TRBV29-1
clone size: -
D gene: -

CDR3 protein: CASSAGDGAFF
CDR3 DNA: TGTGCCAGCAGCGCCGGGGACGGAGCTTTCTTT
J gene: TRBJ1-1
V gene: TRBV9
clone size: once
D gene: -

CDR3 protein: CASSQLDRTEAFF
CDR3 DNA: TGCGCCAGCAGCCAACTAGACAGGACTGAAGCTTTCTTT
J gene: TRBJ1-1
V gene: TRBV4-1
clone size: many
D gene: -

CDR3 protein: CASSLVTGTETQYF
CDR3 DNA: TGTGCCAGCAGCTTGGTTACCGGGACCGAGACCCAGTACTTC
J gene: TRBJ2-5
V gene: TRBV5-6
clone size: -
D gene: -

CDR3 protein: CASRRTGTETQYF
CDR3 DNA: TGTGCCAGCAGACGGACAGGAACTGAGACCCAGTACTTC
J gene: TRBJ2-5
V gene: TRBV7-9
clone size: many
D gene: TRBD1

CDR3 protein: CASSLAASGTTDTQYF
CDR3 DNA: TGCGCCAGCAGCTTGGCCGCTAGCGGGACCACAGATACGCAGTATTTT
J gene: TRBJ2-3
V gene: TRBV5-1
clone size: -
D gene: TRBD2

CDR3 protein: CASSPGTGGETQYF
CDR3 DNA: TGTGCCAGCAGCCCCGGTACAGGGGGAGAGACCCAGTACTTC
J gene: TRBJ2-5
V gene: TRBV7-9
clone size: many
D gene: TRBD1

CDR3 protein: CASSYSSGGNVREQYF
CDR3 DNA: TGTGCCAGCAGCTATTCTAGCGGGGGGAATGTGAGGGAGCAGTACTTC
J gene: TRBJ2-7
V gene: TRBV5-4
clone size: -
D gene: TRBD2

CDR3 protein: CASSLGTGPAYEQYF
CDR3 DNA: TGTGCCAGCAGCTTAGGGACGGGTCCCGCCTACGAGCAGTACTTC
J gene: TRBJ2-7
V gene: TRBV7-6
clone size: many
D gene: -

CDR3 protein: CASSKAGHYEQYF
CDR3 DNA: TGTGCCAGTAGTAAGGCAGGGCACTACGAGCAGTACTTC
J gene: TRBJ2-7
V gene: TRBV19
clone size: -
D gene: -

CDR3 protein: CSASITGGLNEQFF
CDR3 DNA: TGCAGTGCTAGTATCACCGGAGGTCTCAATGAGCAGTTCTTC
J gene: TRBJ2-1
V gene: TRBV20-1
clone size: -
D gene: -

CDR3 protein: CAISESTSGSRDGEPFF
CDR3 DNA: TGTGCCATCAGTGAGTCCACTAGCGGGAGCAGGGACGGGGAGCCGTTTTTT
J gene: TRBJ2-2
V gene: TRBV10-3
clone size: few
D gene: TRBD2

CDR3 protein: CASSDREGGYTF
CDR3 DNA: TGTGCCAGCAGTGACAGGGAAGGGGGCTACACCTTC
J gene: TRBJ1-2
V gene: TRBV6-4
clone size: -
D gene: -

CDR3 protein: CASSESVGSYEQYF
CDR3 DNA: TGTGCCAGCAGTGAATCGGTGGGGAGCTACGAGCAGTACTTC
J gene: TRBJ2-7
V gene: TRBV2
clone size: -
D gene: -

CDR3 protein: CASSRSQTSSGEQYF
CDR3 DNA: TGCGCCAGCAGCCGCAGCCAGACTAGTTCCGGCGAGCAGTACTTC
J gene: TRBJ2-7
V gene: TRBV4-1
clone size: many
D gene: -

CDR3 protein: CSVGRGTGGYNEQFF
CDR3 DNA: TGCAGCGTGGGGAGGGGGACAGGGGGCTACAATGAGCAGTTCTTC
J gene: TRBJ2-1
V gene: TRBV29-1
clone size: few
D gene: TRBD1

CDR3 protein: CAISEGPGFAGELFF
CDR3 DNA: TGTGCCATCAGTGAAGGACCAGGGTTCGCCGGGGAGCTGTTTTTT
J gene: TRBJ2-2
V gene: TRBV10-3
clone size: -
D gene: -

CDR3 protein: CASTLSRETQYF
CDR3 DNA: TGTGCCAGCACCCTTAGCCGGGAGACCCAGTACTTC
J gene: TRBJ2-5
V gene: TRBV7-2
clone size: -
D gene: -

CDR3 protein: CASSLMLAGNNEQFF
CDR3 DNA: TGTGCCAGCAGCCTTATGCTAGCGGGCAACAATGAGCAGTTCTTC
J gene: TRBJ2-1
V gene: TRBV7-6
clone size: many
D gene: TRBD2

CDR3 protein: CASSDQGALNTEAFF
CDR3 DNA: TGTGCCAGCAGTGACCAGGGGGCGTTGAACACTGAAGCTTTCTTT
J gene: TRBJ1-1
V gene: TRBV6-1
clone size: many
D gene: TRBD1

CDR3 protein: CASSILTDTQYF
CDR3 DNA: TGTGCCAGCAGCATACTCACAGATACGCAGTATTTT
J gene: TRBJ2-3
V gene: TRBV7-9
clone size: many
D gene: -

CDR3 protein: CASTEQGGALRYGYTF
CDR3 DNA: TGTGCCAGCACCGAACAGGGTGGGGCGCTCCGCTATGGCTACACCTTC
J gene: TRBJ1-2
V gene: TRBV5-5
clone size: many
D gene: -

CDR3 protein: CAITQASVDYGYTF
CDR3 DNA: TGTGCCATCACCCAGGCCTCAGTGGACTATGGCTACACCTTC
J gene: TRBJ1-2
V gene: TRBV10-3
clone size: few
D gene: -

CDR3 protein: CASSQVPASGNEQFF
CDR3 DNA: TGTGCCAGCAGCCAGGTACCAGCCTCAGGGAATGAGCAGTTCTTC
J gene: TRBJ2-1
V gene: TRBV7-3
clone size: many
D gene: -

CDR3 protein: CSAGPTTGPFSHSNQPQHF
CDR3 DNA: TGCAGTGCAGGCCCGACAACAGGGCCTTTCTCTCATAGCAATCAGCCCCAGCATTTT
J gene: TRBJ1-5
V gene: TRBV20-1
clone size: many
D gene: -

CDR3 protein: CASRDMGFSGANVLTF
CDR3 DNA: TGTGCCAGCAGGGACATGGGGTTCTCTGGGGCCAACGTCCTGACTTTC
J gene: TRBJ2-6
V gene: TRBV28
clone size: -
D gene: -

CDR3 protein: CASSPVPGMGGYTF
CDR3 DNA: TGTGCCAGCTCACCCGTTCCAGGGATGGGTGGCTACACCTTC
J gene: TRBJ1-2
V gene: TRBV18
clone size: few
D gene: -

CDR3 protein: CASSPGSRGNYGYTF
CDR3 DNA: TGTGCCAGTAGTCCCGGTTCCCGGGGTAACTATGGCTACACCTTC
J gene: TRBJ1-2
V gene: TRBV19
clone size: -
D gene: -

CDR3 protein: CSAPLAGGPVEQYF
CDR3 DNA: TGCAGTGCTCCCCTAGCGGGAGGGCCGGTTGAGCAGTACTTC
J gene: TRBJ2-7
V gene: TRBV20-1
clone size: -
D gene: TRBD2

CDR3 protein: CASRDAYPGLAGAGETQYF
CDR3 DNA: TGTGCCAGCAGAGACGCCTATCCGGGACTAGCGGGAGCAGGAGAGACCCAGTACTTC
J gene: TRBJ2-5
V gene: TRBV6-4
clone size: many
D gene: TRBD2

CDR3 protein: CASGQGKGSYQPQHF
CDR3 DNA: TGTGCCAGCGGACAGGGTAAGGGGTCCTATCAGCCCCAGCATTTT
J gene: TRBJ1-5
V gene: TRBV2
clone size: once
D gene: TRBD1

CDR3 protein: CSVAIYNEQFF
CDR3 DNA: TGCAGCGTTGCCATATACAATGAGCAGTTCTTC
J gene: TRBJ2-1
V gene: TRBV29-1
clone size: few
D gene: -

CDR3 protein: CASSSGGGTEAFF
CDR3 DNA: TGCGCCAGCAGCTCCGGCGGTGGCACTGAAGCTTTCTTT
J gene: TRBJ1-1
V gene: TRBV5-1
clone size: many
D gene: -

CDR3 protein: CATSRGDEAFF
CDR3 DNA: TGTGCCACCAGTAGGGGAGATGAAGCTTTCTTT
J gene: TRBJ1-1
V gene: TRBV24-1
clone size: many
D gene: -

CDR3 protein: CASSWDRRQPQHF
CDR3 DNA: TGTGCCAGCAGCTGGGACAGACGTCAGCCCCAGCATTTT
J gene: TRBJ1-5
V gene: TRBV7-2
clone size: many
D gene: TRBD1

CDR3 protein: CSANGELFF
CDR3 DNA: TGCAGTGCAAACGGGGAGCTGTTTTTT
J gene: TRBJ2-2
V gene: TRBV20-1
clone size: -
D gene: -